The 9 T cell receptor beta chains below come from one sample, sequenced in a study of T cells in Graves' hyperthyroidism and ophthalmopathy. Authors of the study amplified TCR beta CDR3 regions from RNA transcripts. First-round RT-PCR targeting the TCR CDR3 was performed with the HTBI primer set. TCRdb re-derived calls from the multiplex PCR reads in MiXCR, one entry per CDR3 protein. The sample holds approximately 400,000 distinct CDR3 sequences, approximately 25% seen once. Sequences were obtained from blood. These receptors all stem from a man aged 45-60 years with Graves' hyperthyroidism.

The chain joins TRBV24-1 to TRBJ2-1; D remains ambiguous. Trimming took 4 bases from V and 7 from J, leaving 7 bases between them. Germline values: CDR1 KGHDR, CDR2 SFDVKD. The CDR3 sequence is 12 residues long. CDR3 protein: CATSDLINEQFF. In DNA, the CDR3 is TGTGCCACCAGTGACCTGATAAATGAGCAGTTCTTC.

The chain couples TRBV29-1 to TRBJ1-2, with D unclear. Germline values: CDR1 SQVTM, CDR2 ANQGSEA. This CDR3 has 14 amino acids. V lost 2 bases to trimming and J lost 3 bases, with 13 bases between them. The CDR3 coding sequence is TGCAGCGTTGAAAGTCAGAGCGGATACTATGGCTACACCTTC. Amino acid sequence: CSVESQSGYYGYTF.

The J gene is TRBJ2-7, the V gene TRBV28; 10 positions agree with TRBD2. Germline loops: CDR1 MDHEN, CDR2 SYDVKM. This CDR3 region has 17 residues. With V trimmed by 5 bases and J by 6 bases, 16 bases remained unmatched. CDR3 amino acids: CASSRTSASGRSVEQYF. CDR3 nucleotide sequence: TGTGCCAGCAGTCGGACTAGCGCTAGCGGGAGATCGGTCGAGCAGTACTTC. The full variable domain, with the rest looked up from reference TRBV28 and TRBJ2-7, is DVKVTQSSRYLVKRTGEKVFLECVQDMDHENMFWYRQDPGLGLRLIYFSYDVKMKEKGDIPEGYSVSREKKERFSLILESASTNQTSMYLCASSRTSASGRSVEQYFGPGTRLTVT.

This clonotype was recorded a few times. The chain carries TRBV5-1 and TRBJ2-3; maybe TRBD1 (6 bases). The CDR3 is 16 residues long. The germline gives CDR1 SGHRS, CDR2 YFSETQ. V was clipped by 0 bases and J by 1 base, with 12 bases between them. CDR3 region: CASSLELRGGTDTQYF. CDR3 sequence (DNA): TGCGCCAGCAGCTTGGAACTCAGGGGCGGCACAGATACGCAGTATTTT.

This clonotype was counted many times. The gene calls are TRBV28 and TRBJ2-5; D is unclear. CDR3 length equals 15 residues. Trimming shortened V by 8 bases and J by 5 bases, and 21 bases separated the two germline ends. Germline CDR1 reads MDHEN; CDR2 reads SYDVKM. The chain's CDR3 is CASDRPGSRRETQYF. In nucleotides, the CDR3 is TGTGCCAGCGATCGCCCCGGCAGTCGAAGGGAGACCCAGTACTTC.

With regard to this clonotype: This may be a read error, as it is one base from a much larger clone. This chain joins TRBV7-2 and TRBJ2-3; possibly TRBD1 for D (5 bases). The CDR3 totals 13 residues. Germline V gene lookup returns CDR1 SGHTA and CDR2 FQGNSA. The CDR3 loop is CARRVREADTQYF. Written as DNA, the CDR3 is TGTGCCCGCAGGGTTAGAGAGGCAGATACGCAGTATTTT.

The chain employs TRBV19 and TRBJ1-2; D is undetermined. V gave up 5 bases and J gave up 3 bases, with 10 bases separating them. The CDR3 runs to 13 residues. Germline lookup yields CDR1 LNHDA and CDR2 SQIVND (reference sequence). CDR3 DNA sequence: TGTGCCAGTAGTCTCGGACCGCACTATGGCTACACCTTC. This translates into CASSLGPHYGYTF.

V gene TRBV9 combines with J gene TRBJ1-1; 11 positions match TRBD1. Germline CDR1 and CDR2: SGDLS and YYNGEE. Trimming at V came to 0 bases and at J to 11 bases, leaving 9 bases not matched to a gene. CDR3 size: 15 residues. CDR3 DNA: TGTGCCAGCAGCGTAGGACCACCGGGACAGGGGGGGGCTTTCTTT. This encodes CASSVGPPGQGGAFF.

In DNA form, the CDR3 reads TGCGCCAGCAGCCAAGAACGAAGGGGTTCCTATGGCTACACCTTC. The encoded protein is CASSQERRGSYGYTF. The rearrangement joins TRBV4-1 to TRBJ1-2; TRBD1 is a possible D gene (5 bases). Per germline, CDR1 MGHRA and CDR2 YSYEKL. The CDR3 covers 15 residues. With 0 bases removed from V and 4 bases from J, the gap between germline ends came to 12 bases.